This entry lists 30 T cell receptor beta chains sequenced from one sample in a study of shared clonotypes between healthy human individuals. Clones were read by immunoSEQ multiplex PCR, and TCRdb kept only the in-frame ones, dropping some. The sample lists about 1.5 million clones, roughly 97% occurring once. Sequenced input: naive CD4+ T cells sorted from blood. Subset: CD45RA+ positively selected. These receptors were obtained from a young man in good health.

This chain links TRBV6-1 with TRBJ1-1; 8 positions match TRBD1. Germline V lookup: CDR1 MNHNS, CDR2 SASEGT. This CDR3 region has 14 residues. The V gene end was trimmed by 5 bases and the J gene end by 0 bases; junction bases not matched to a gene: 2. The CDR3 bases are TGTGCCAGCAGTAGGACAGGGCTGAACACTGAAGCTTTCTTT. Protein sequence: CASSRTGLNTEAFF.

As DNA, the CDR3 is TGTGCCAGCAGTGTCCTAGCACTATCTTACAATGAGCAGTTCTTC. It is translated as CASSVLALSYNEQFF. The chain employs TRBV2 and TRBJ2-1; D might be TRBD2 (5 bases). The V gene lost 4 bases and the J gene lost 4 bases, with 14 bases spanning the gap. This CDR3 region has 15 residues. The V gene's germline CDR1 is SNHLY and CDR2 FYNNEI.

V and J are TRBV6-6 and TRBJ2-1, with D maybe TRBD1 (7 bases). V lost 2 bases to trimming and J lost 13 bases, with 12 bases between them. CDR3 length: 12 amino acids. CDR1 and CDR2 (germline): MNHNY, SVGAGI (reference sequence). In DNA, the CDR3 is TGTGCCAGCAGTTACGTCAGGGGGGACCAGTTCTTC. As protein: CASSYVRGDQFF.

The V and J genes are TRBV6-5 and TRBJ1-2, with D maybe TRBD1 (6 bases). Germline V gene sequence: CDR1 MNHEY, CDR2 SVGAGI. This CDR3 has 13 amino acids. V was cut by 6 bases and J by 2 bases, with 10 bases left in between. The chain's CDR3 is CASRPTGNYGYTF. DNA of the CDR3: TGTGCCAGCAGGCCGACAGGAAACTATGGCTACACCTTC.

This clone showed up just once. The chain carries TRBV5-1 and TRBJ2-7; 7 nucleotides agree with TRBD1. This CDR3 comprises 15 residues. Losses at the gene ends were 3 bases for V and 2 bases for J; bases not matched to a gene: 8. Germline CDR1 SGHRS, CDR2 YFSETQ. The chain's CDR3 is CASSSTGTVTYEQYF. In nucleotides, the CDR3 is TGCGCCAGCAGCTCCACCGGGACAGTTACCTACGAGCAGTACTTC.

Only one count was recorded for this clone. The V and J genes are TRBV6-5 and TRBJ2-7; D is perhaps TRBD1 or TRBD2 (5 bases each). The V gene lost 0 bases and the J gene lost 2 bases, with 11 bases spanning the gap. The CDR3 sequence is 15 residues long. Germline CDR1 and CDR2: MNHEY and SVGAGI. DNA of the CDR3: TGTGCCAGCAGTTACTCCACGGGGCGTCCCTACGAGCAGTACTTC. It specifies CASSYSTGRPYEQYF.

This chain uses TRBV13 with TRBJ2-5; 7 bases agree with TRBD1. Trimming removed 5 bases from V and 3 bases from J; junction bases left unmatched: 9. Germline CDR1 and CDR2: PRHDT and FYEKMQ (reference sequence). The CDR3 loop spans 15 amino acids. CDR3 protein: CASSRFRGREETQYF. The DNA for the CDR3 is TGTGCCAGCAGCCGCTTTAGGGGGCGGGAAGAGACCCAGTACTTC. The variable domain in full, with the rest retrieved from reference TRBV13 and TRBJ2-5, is AAGVIQSPRHLIKEKRETATLKCYPIPRHDTVYWYQQGPGQDPQFLISFYEKMQSDKGSIPDRFSAQQFSDYHSELNMSSLELGDSALYFCASSRFRGREETQYFGPGTRLLVL.

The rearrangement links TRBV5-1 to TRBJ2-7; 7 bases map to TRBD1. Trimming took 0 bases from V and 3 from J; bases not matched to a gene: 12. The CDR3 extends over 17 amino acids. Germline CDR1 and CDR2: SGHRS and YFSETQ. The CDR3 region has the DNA TGCGCCAGCAGCTTGGGCCGTTTTCGGGACAGATTCTACGAGCAGTACTTC. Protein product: CASSLGRFRDRFYEQYF.

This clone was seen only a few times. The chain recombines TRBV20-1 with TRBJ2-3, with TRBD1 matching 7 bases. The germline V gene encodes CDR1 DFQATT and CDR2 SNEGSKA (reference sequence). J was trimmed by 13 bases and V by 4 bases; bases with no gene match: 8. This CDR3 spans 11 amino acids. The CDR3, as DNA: TGCAGTGCTACCGGGACAGTATACGAGTATTTT. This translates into CSATGTVYEYF.

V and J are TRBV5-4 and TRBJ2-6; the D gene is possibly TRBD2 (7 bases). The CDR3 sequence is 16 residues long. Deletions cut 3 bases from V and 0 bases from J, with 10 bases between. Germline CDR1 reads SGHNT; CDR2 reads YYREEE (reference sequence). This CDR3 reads CASSSGGGSGANVLTF. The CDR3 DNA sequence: TGTGCCAGCAGCTCGGGGGGCGGCTCTGGGGCCAACGTCCTGACTTTC.

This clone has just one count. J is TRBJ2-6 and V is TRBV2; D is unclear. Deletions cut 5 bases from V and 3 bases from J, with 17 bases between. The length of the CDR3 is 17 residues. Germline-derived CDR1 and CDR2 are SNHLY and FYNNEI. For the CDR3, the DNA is TGTGCCAGCAGTTCCGGGTCTCCTGGGCGTGGGGCCAACGTCCTGACTTTC. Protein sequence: CASSSGSPGRGANVLTF.

The CDR3: CASSLGIEGANAYEQYF. The CDR3 coding sequence is TGTGCCAGCAGCTTAGGGATAGAGGGGGCGAACGCCTACGAGCAGTACTTC. The V and J genes are TRBV7-9 and TRBJ2-7, with TRBD1 matching over 7 bases. This CDR3 contains 17 residues. The junction had 11 bases not matched to a gene; V was cut back by 1 base and J by 2 bases. Germline CDR1 reads SEHNR; CDR2 reads FQNEAQ (reference sequence).

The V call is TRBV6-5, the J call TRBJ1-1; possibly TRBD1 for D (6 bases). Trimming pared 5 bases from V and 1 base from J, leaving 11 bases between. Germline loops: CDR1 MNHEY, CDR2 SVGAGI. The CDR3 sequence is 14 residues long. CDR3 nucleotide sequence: TGTGCCAGCAGTCCCGACAGGAGGAACACTGAAGCTTTCTTT. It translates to CASSPDRRNTEAFF.

The CDR3 reads CASSLDPLGEQFF. The CDR3 nucleotides are TGTGCCAGCAGCTTAGATCCTCTCGGCGAGCAGTTCTTC. V and J are TRBV11-3 and TRBJ2-1; D unresolved. Germline assignment: CDR1 SGHNT and CDR2 YENEEA. V dropped 0 bases and J dropped 10 bases, with 10 bases sitting between them. The CDR3 length is 13 residues.

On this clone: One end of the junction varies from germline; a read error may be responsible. CDR3 region: CASSLGLAGSGEQFF. The CDR3, as DNA: TGTGCTAGCAGCCTGGGACTAGCGGGATCCGGTGAGCAGTTCTTC. V and J are TRBV7-7 and TRBJ2-1; 13 bases map to TRBD2. The germline V gene has CDR1 SSHAT and CDR2 FNYEAQ (reference sequence). The CDR3 runs 15 residues.

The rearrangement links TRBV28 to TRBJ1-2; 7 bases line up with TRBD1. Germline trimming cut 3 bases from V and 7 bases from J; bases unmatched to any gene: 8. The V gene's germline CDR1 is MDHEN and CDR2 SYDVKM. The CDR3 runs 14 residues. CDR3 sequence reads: CASSFLGTERGYTF. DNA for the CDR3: TGTGCCAGCAGTTTCTTGGGGACAGAACGTGGCTACACCTTC.

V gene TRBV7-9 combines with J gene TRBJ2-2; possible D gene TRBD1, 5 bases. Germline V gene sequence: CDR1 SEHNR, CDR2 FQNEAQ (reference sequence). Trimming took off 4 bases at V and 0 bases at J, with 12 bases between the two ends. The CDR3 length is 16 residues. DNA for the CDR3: TGTGCCAGCAGCTCTAACAGGCCCGCGAACACCGGGGAGCTGTTTTTT. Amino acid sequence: CASSSNRPANTGELFF.

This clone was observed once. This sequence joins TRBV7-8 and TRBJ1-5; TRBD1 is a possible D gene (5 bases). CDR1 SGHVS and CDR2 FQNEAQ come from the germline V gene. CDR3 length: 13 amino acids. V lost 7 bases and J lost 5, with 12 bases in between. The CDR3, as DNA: TGTGCCAGCACCCGCTCAGGGTATCAGCCCCAGCATTTT. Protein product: CASTRSGYQPQHF.

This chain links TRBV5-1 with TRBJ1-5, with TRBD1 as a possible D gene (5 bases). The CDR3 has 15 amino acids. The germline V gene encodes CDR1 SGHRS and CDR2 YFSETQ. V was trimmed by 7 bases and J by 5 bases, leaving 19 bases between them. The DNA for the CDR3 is TGCGCCAGCGACCCGGGACCCCGGCGGGATCAGCCCCAGCATTTT. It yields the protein CASDPGPRRDQPQHF. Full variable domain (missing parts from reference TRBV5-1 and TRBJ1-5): KAGVTQTPRYLIKTRGQQVTLSCSPISGHRSVSWYQQTPGQGLQFLFEYFSETQRNKGNFPGRFSGRQFSNSRSEMNVSTLELGDSALYLCASDPGPRRDQPQHFGDGTRLSIL.

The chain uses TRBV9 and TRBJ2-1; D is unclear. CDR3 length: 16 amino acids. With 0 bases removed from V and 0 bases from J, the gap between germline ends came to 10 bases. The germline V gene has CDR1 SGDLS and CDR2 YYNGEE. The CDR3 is CASSVGAEFSYNEQFF. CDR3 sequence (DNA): TGTGCCAGCAGCGTAGGTGCGGAGTTCTCCTACAATGAGCAGTTCTTC. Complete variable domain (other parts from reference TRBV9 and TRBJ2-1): DSGVTQTPKHLITATGQRVTLRCSPRSGDLSVYWYQQSLDQGLQFLIQYYNGEERAKGNILERFSAQQFPDLHSELNLSSLELGDSALYFCASSVGAEFSYNEQFFGPGTRLTVL.

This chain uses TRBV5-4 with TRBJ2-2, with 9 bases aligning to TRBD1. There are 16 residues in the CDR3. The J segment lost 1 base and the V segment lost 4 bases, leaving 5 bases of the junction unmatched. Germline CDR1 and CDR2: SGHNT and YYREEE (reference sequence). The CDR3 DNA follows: TGTGCCAGCAGCCCCCCGGGACAGGGGAACACCGGGGAGCTGTTTTTT. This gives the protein CASSPPGQGNTGELFF.

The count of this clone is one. Written as DNA, the CDR3 is TGCGCCAGCAGCTCAAACAGGGTAACTAATGAAAAACTGTTTTTT. It specifies CASSSNRVTNEKLFF. The rearrangement links TRBV5-1 to TRBJ1-4; tentative D call: TRBD1 (6 bases). Trimming shortened V by 3 bases and J by 1 base, and 10 bases separated the two germline ends. CDR3 length equals 15 residues. The V gene's germline CDR1 is SGHRS and CDR2 YFSETQ. Using reference TRBV5-1 and TRBJ1-4 for the parts outside the CDR3, the full variable domain is KAGVTQTPRYLIKTRGQQVTLSCSPISGHRSVSWYQQTPGQGLQFLFEYFSETQRNKGNFPGRFSGRQFSNSRSEMNVSTLELGDSALYLCASSSNRVTNEKLFFGSGTQLSVL.

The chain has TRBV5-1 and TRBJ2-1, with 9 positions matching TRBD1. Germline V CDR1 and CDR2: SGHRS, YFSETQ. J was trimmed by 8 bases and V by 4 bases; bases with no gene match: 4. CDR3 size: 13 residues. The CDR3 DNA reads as TGCGCCAGCAGCAGGGACAGGGAATATGAGCAGTTCTTC. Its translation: CASSRDREYEQFF.

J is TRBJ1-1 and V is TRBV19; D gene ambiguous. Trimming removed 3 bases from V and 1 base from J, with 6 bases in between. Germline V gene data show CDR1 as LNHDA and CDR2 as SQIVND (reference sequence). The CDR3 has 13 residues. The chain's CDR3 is CASSIFQNTEAFF. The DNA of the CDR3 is TGTGCCAGTAGTATCTTCCAGAACACTGAAGCTTTCTTT.

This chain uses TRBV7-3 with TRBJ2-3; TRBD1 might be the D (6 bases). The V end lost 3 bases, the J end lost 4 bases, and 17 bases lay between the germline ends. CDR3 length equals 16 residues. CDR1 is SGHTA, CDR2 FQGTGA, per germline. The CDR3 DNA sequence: TGTGCCAGCAGCTTCGGTGCACAGGGTTCTTCAGATACGCAGTATTTT. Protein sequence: CASSFGAQGSSDTQYF.

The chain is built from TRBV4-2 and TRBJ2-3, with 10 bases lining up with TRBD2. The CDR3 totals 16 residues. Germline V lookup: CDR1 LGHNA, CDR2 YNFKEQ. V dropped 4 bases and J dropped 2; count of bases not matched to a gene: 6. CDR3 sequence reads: CASSPGLAVITDTQYF. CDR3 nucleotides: TGTGCCAGCAGCCCCGGACTAGCGGTAATCACAGATACGCAGTATTTT.

The CDR3 protein is CASSPPGTPFYEQYF. The CDR3 DNA is TGTGCCAGCTCACCACCCGGGACACCTTTTTACGAGCAGTACTTC. The gene calls are TRBV18 and TRBJ2-7, with D perhaps matching TRBD1 (6 bases). The CDR3 spans 15 residues. V lost 0 bases and J lost 4, with 13 bases in between. CDR1 is KGHSH and CDR2 is LQKENI in the germline V gene.

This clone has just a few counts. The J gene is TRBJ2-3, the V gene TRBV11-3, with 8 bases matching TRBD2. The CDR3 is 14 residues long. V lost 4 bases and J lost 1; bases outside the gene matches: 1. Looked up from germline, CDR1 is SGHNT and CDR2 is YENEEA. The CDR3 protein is CASSSTSGTDTQYF. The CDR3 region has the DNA TGTGCCAGCAGCTCGACTAGCGGCACAGATACGCAGTATTTT.

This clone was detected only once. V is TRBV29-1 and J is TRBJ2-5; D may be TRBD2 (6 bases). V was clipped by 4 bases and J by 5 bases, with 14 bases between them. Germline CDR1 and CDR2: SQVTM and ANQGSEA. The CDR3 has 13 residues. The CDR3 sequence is CSVVAGGIETQYF. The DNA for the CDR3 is TGCAGCGTTGTAGCTGGAGGGATCGAGACCCAGTACTTC. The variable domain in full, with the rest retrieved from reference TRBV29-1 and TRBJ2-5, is SAVISQKPSRDICQRGTSLTIQCQVDSQVTMMFWYRQQPGQSLTLIATANQGSEATYESGFVIDKFPISRPNLTFSTLTVSNMSPEDSSIYLCSVVAGGIETQYFGPGTRLLVL.

The CDR3 DNA reads TGTGCCAGTTCCGATACGCAGTATTTT. Protein: CASSDTQYF. The V and J genes are TRBV27 and TRBJ2-3, with D unresolved. V gave up 9 bases and J gave up 6 bases, with 4 bases separating them. CDR3 length: 9 residues. The germline V gene has CDR1 MNHEY and CDR2 SMNVEV (reference sequence).